This TCR beta chain was recorded in a study of metastatic and nonmetastatic thyroid tumors. Study background: Where malignant and benign thyroid patients were concerned, repertoires were compared across blood and tumor or nodule tissue.

No patient had received any treatment before thyroid surgery. The study, taken as a whole, reports: Compared with benign nodules, malignant thyroid tumors were reported to have significantly higher TCR beta diversity in both blood and tumor.

CDR3 size: 10 residues. Germline CDR1 is MDHEN and CDR2 is SYDVKM. Trimming stripped 5 bases from V and 7 bases from J, with 5 bases between. This clone was seen ten or more times. Antigen unknown. As originally analysed: Using the CDR3 differences seen across clinicopathological groups, the authors built a distant-metastasis classifier for papillary thyroid cancer, which was meant to discriminate distant-metastatic patients. With MiXCR, TCRdb called clones anew from the PCR reads. Here the V and J calls rest on TCRdb's processing, not on the authors' analysis. The table includes 15,000 to 25,000 clones, roughly 23% detected once.

V gene TRBV28 combines with J gene TRBJ1-2; D not certain. This clonotype was sampled from a male donor with papillary thyroid cancer or a benign thyroid nodule (not recorded which). Some clones in this sample may be carry-over from other donors' samples. The sequencing input was tumor tissue. CDR3 in DNA: TGTGCCAGCAGTAAGGTTGGCTACACCTTC. Its translation is CASSKVGYTF.